A single sample gave rise to the 20 T cell receptor beta chains below, sequenced in a study of cytotoxic CD8 clonotypes in ibrutinib-treated CLL. Method: immunoSEQ multiplex PCR; TCRdb's copy keeps in-frame clones and lacks some. The sample includes 73,000 or so clones, 68% of them seen just once. The sample was PBMCs, taken after 12 months of ibrutinib treatment. These receptor sequences come from a human donor with chronic lymphocytic leukemia.

The chain recombines TRBV5-5 with TRBJ1-3; D call uncertain. V was pared by 4 bases and J by 2 bases, with 7 bases between. The germline CDR1 and CDR2 sequences are SGHKS and YYEKEE (reference sequence). This CDR3 spans 13 amino acids. DNA of the CDR3: TGTGCCAGCAGCCTCGGCCCTGGAAACACCATATATTTT. Protein: CASSLGPGNTIYF.

This clone occurred a few times. V is TRBV19 and J is TRBJ1-6; 10 bases map to TRBD1. Trimming took 11 bases from V and 5 from J; bases not matched to a gene: 6. The germline CDR1 and CDR2 sequences are LNHDA and SQIVND (reference sequence). This CDR3 is 14 amino acids long. The CDR3 loop reads CAVGGTGDNSPLHF. CDR3 nucleotides: TGTGCCGTCGGCGGGACAGGGGATAATTCACCCCTCCACTTT.

This clone was detected ten times or more. V usage is TRBV19 and J usage is TRBJ1-2, with 8 positions matching TRBD1. Germline-derived CDR1 and CDR2 are LNHDA and SQIVND (reference sequence). The CDR3 has 15 residues. Unmatched junction bases numbered 7, after V lost 7 bases and J lost 0 bases. CDR3 region: CASIPTRGPNYGYTF. CDR3 sequence (DNA): TGTGCCAGTATCCCCACCAGGGGGCCTAACTATGGCTACACCTTC.

This chain links TRBV19 with TRBJ1-1; a weak D match, TRBD1 (5 bases). Germline V gene sequence: CDR1 LNHDA, CDR2 SQIVND (reference sequence). This CDR3 is 14 amino acids long. V lost 1 base and J 8 bases, leaving 14 bases between the germline ends. The CDR3 is CASSIGGQGAEAFF. The CDR3 nucleotides read TGTGCCAGTAGTATAGGCGGTCAGGGAGCCGAAGCTTTCTTT.

The rearrangement joins TRBV19 to TRBJ2-7; 7 bases match TRBD1. Germline V gene sequence: CDR1 LNHDA, CDR2 SQIVND (reference sequence). The CDR3 covers 14 residues. Unmatched junction bases numbered 7, after V lost 6 bases and J lost 2 bases. CDR3 nucleotides: TGTGCCAGTAGCCCCGGACAGGTGACCTACGAGCAGTACTTC. Amino acid sequence: CASSPGQVTYEQYF.

The chain carries TRBV6-6 and TRBJ1-2, with 8 nucleotides matching TRBD1. The CDR3 is made up of 16 amino acids. With V trimmed by 6 bases and J by 1 base, 10 bases remained unmatched. Germline assignment: CDR1 MNHNY and CDR2 SVGAGI (reference sequence). Here the CDR3 reads CASSPPGTGFNYGYTF. In DNA form, the CDR3 reads TGTGCCAGCAGCCCCCCCGGGACAGGATTTAACTATGGCTACACCTTC.

The chain couples TRBV28 to TRBJ1-1; D might be TRBD1 (5 bases). CDR3 length: 12 amino acids. Germline V gene data show CDR1 as MDHEN and CDR2 as SYDVKM. V was shortened by 6 bases and J by 10 bases, with 15 bases between the two germline ends. CDR3: CASREPGRGAFF. Written as DNA, the CDR3 is TGTGCCAGCAGAGAGCCGGGGAGGGGAGCTTTCTTT.

The sample holds one count of this clone. This chain uses TRBV5-1 with TRBJ2-1, with TRBD1 identical over 7 bases. The junction had 2 bases not matched to a gene; V was cut back by 0 bases and J by 2 bases. CDR1 and CDR2 (germline): SGHRS, YFSETQ. CDR3 length: 15 residues. CDR3: CASSLGTGAYNEQFF. The CDR3 DNA follows: TGCGCCAGCAGCTTGGGAACAGGGGCCTACAATGAGCAGTTCTTC.

This sequence joins TRBV4-3 and TRBJ1-2; maybe TRBD1 (6 bases). V lost 0 bases to trimming and J lost 10 bases, with 12 bases between them. The CDR3 loop spans 13 amino acids. Per germline, CDR1 LGHNA and CDR2 YSLEER. CDR3 sequence (DNA): TGCGCCAGCAGCCAAGACGTCAACAGGGCCTACACCTTC. Protein sequence: CASSQDVNRAYTF.

The rearrangement joins TRBV11-2 to TRBJ1-4; D may be TRBD1 (5 bases). Germline values: CDR1 SGHAT, CDR2 FQNNGV. This CDR3 has 15 amino acids. V shed 2 bases and J shed 10 bases, with 17 bases lying between them. CDR3 nucleotides: TGTGCCAGCAGCTTATTTCAGGGAAGTAGGGGAAAACTGTTTTTT. Its translation: CASSLFQGSRGKLFF.

V is TRBV5-4 and J is TRBJ2-3; D perhaps matches TRBD2 (5 bases). Per the germline V gene, CDR1 is SGHNT and CDR2 is YYREEE (reference sequence). The CDR3 has 16 amino acids. V lost 4 bases and J lost 2, with 17 bases in between. Here the CDR3 DNA reads TGTGCCAGCAGCACCGGAAGAGGAGGAGTCACAGATACGCAGTATTTT. It translates to CASSTGRGGVTDTQYF.

This clone has more than one count but fewer than ten. The J gene is TRBJ1-1, the V gene TRBV7-9; 8 bases map to TRBD1. The CDR3 spans 14 residues. Looked up from germline, CDR1 is SEHNR and CDR2 is FQNEAQ (reference sequence). J lost 5 bases, V lost 7 bases, and 9 bases had no gene match. This CDR3 is CASILGQGLTEAFF. DNA of the CDR3: TGTGCCAGCATCCTAGGACAGGGTCTTACTGAAGCTTTCTTT.

The rearrangement uses TRBV9 and TRBJ1-2, with D possibly TRBD1 on 6 matching bases. Germline V gene lookup returns CDR1 SGDLS and CDR2 YYNGEE. The CDR3 runs to 15 residues. Deletions cut 3 bases from V and 0 bases from J, with 12 bases between. CDR3 coding DNA: TGTGCCAGCAGCGGACGGACAGAGACTAACTATGGCTACACCTTC. As protein: CASSGRTETNYGYTF.

The rearrangement joins TRBV2 to TRBJ2-7, with 9 bases aligning to TRBD1. The J segment lost 9 bases and the V segment lost 3 bases, leaving 6 bases of the junction unmatched. From germline, CDR1 is SNHLY and CDR2 FYNNEI. The CDR3 is 13 amino acids. The CDR3 DNA reads TGTGCCAGCAGTGACCTCGGACAGGGGACGCAGTACTTC. It yields the protein CASSDLGQGTQYF.

This sequence joins TRBV28 and TRBJ1-5; unclear D gene. Trimming removed 2 bases at V and 6 bases at J, with 11 bases between. This CDR3 comprises 14 residues. Per the germline V gene, CDR1 is MDHEN and CDR2 is SYDVKM. The CDR3 DNA follows: TGTGCCAGCAGTTTAGACTACTTGGGTCAGCCCCAGCATTTT. Its translation: CASSLDYLGQPQHF.

In its sample, this clone was seen a few times. The chain carries TRBV18 and TRBJ2-7, with 9 bases that match TRBD1. Germline V gives CDR1 KGHSH, CDR2 LQKENI. The CDR3 is made up of 15 amino acids. Trimming took 0 bases from V and 2 from J; bases not matched to a gene: 2. The CDR3: CASSPPGQGTYEQYF. The CDR3 bases are TGTGCCAGCTCACCACCGGGACAGGGTACCTACGAGCAGTACTTC.

The rearrangement links TRBV9 to TRBJ2-7; D is possibly TRBD1 (7 bases). This CDR3 has 15 residues. Germline V lookup: CDR1 SGDLS, CDR2 YYNGEE. Trimming pared 0 bases from V and 3 bases from J, leaving 13 bases between. This CDR3 reads CASSVAQGGVYEQYF. The CDR3 DNA reads TGTGCCAGCAGCGTAGCGCAGGGGGGAGTCTACGAGCAGTACTTC.

The CDR3 DNA reads as TGTGCCAGCAGCTGGATATACGGGACAGAATCTAAAAGAGATCCAGGGAGCACTGAAGCTTTCTTT. Its translation: CASSWIYGTESKRDPGSTEAFF. The chain recombines TRBV13 with TRBJ1-1; 7 nucleotides match TRBD1. The germline V gene encodes CDR1 PRHDT and CDR2 FYEKMQ (reference sequence). The CDR3 length is 22 residues. The V gene end was trimmed by 4 bases and the J gene end by 4 bases; junction bases not matched to a gene: 30.

The chain carries TRBV7-8 and TRBJ2-7; a weak D match, TRBD2 (7 bases). The CDR3 covers 15 residues. Germline values: CDR1 SGHVS, CDR2 FQNEAQ. V gave up 5 bases and J gave up 2 bases, with 16 bases separating them. The DNA of the CDR3 is TGTGCCAGCAGCCCGGTCGGGGGGCTAGCCTACGAGCAGTACTTC. Its translation: CASSPVGGLAYEQYF.

This chain connects TRBV7-2 to TRBJ1-3; D ambiguous. The germline CDR1 and CDR2 sequences are SGHTA and FQGNSA. V was trimmed by 0 bases and J by 4 bases, leaving 13 bases between them. The CDR3 runs 16 residues. This CDR3 reads CASSLAVTGVGNTIYF. In DNA, the CDR3 is TGTGCCAGCAGCTTAGCGGTGACGGGAGTAGGAAACACCATATATTTT.